This T cell receptor beta chain came from a study of Graves' ophthalmopathy and Graves' hyperthyroidism. Whole-study context: Where ophthalmopathy was absent within 18 months of follow-up, hyperthyroidism was stable. Study-wide results and limits: Most thyroid clonotypes expanded beyond 0.001 frequency were also found in blood. In separating ophthalmopathy from stable hyperthyroidism, a 13-signature model achieved 85% to 90% sensitivity and 70% to 83% specificity.

Exclusion criteria comprised other autoimmune diseases, uncontrolled infections, pregnancy or lactation in patients. Amplification targeted the TCR beta CDR3 regions, with RNA transcripts as the source material. HTBI primers served in a first-round RT-PCR, which a second-round multiplex PCR followed. TCRdb ran MiXCR on the multiplex PCR reads and lists one entry per CDR3 protein. The profile shows about 1.2 million distinct CDR3 sequences, around a third of them singletons. The CDR3 contains 15 residues. Trimming took off 4 bases at V and 4 bases at J, with 14 bases between the two ends. The germline gives CDR1 SGHKS, CDR2 YYEKEE (reference sequence). In this sample, this clonotype turned up a few times. What it binds is unknown.

The sequencing sample was made of peripheral blood or thyroid tissue (not recorded which). This receptor was obtained from an adult man with Graves' hyperthyroidism. V usage is TRBV5-5 and J usage is TRBJ1-4; D unresolved. Here the CDR3 reads CASSTEQVYNEKLFF. The CDR3, as DNA: TGTGCCAGCAGCACAGAACAAGTGTATAATGAAAAACTGTTTTTT. Filled out from reference TRBV5-5 and TRBJ1-4, the complete variable domain reads DAGVTQSPTHLIKTRGQQVTLRCSPISGHKSVSWYQQVLGQGPQFIFQYYEKEERGRGNFPDRFSARQFPNYSSELNVNALLLGDSALYLCASSTEQVYNEKLFFGSGTQLSVL.